The sample holds one count of the clone carrying this T cell receptor beta chain. This specimen belongs to a study of blood T cell repertoires in COVID-19. Assay used: immunoSEQ multiplex PCR; TCRdb lists only in-frame clones, some missing. The sample holds roughly 100,000 clones, roughly 80% seen once. CDR1 is SGHVS, CDR2 FQNEAQ, per germline. The germline V and J ends were trimmed by 5 bases and 2 bases, with 12 bases remaining between them. CDR3 size: 15 residues. The clonotype originates from a human donor in a cohort sampled during active COVID-19. Sample: peripheral blood. The gene calls are TRBV7-8 and TRBJ1-4; D unclear. CDR3 sequence (DNA): TGTGCCAGCAGCCCGACGAGGGTGACTAATGAAAAACTGTTTTTT. Residues: CASSPTRVTNEKLFF.